A selection of T cell receptor beta chains follows, all from one sample in a study of T cells in Graves' hyperthyroidism and ophthalmopathy. Each CDR3 protein is one row after TCRdb ran MiXCR on the multiplex PCR reads. Among more than 500,000 distinct CDR3 sequences, 46% were seen once, and the ten largest hold 35% to 50%. What was sequenced was peripheral blood or thyroid tissue (not recorded which). Source of these receptors: an adult woman with Graves' disease, either hyperthyroidism or ophthalmopathy (not recorded which). CDR3s include the opening cysteine and the closing phenylalanine or tryptophan. The order of the fields is CDR3 protein, CDR3 DNA, clone size, J gene, D gene, V gene. The D gene is left open where the match is weak. Rows may omit the clone size; those that give it use once, few, many or a size class.

CDR3 protein: CASRGGTVGYTF
CDR3 DNA: TGTGCCAGCCGGGGGGGGACAGTGGGCTACACCTTC
clone size: many
J gene: TRBJ1-2
D gene: TRBD1
V gene: TRBV6-5

CDR3 protein: CATSARLGYEQYF
CDR3 DNA: TGTGCCACCAGCGCAAGGCTCGGCTACGAGCAGTACTTC
clone size: NA
J gene: TRBJ2-7
D gene: NA
V gene: TRBV15

CDR3 protein: CASSPRTGYYGYTF
CDR3 DNA: TGTGCCAGTAGTCCCCGGACAGGGTACTATGGCTACACCTTC
clone size: once
J gene: TRBJ1-2
D gene: TRBD1
V gene: TRBV19

CDR3 protein: CASSTTGGGDTIYF
CDR3 DNA: TGTGCCAGCAGCACCACAGGGGGCGGTGACACCATATATTTT
clone size: many
J gene: TRBJ1-3
D gene: TRBD1
V gene: TRBV7-9

CDR3 protein: CASSFGRGGSYKETQYF
CDR3 DNA: TGTGCCAGCAGCTTCGGCAGGGGGGGGTCCTATAAAGAGACCCAGTACTTC
clone size: NA
J gene: TRBJ2-5
D gene: NA
V gene: TRBV7-8

CDR3 protein: CAITSGRGEQYF
CDR3 DNA: TGTGCCATCACATCCGGACGGGGCGAGCAGTACTTC
clone size: NA
J gene: TRBJ2-7
D gene: NA
V gene: TRBV10-3

CDR3 protein: CASRPTGGGNSPLHF
CDR3 DNA: TGTGCCAGCAGGCCAACAGGGGGCGGTAATTCACCCCTCCACTTT
clone size: NA
J gene: TRBJ1-6
D gene: TRBD1
V gene: TRBV10-3

CDR3 protein: CASSTDGGNTEAFF
CDR3 DNA: TGTGCCAGCAGCACGGACGGGGGGAACACTGAAGCTTTCTTT
clone size: many
J gene: TRBJ1-1
D gene: NA
V gene: TRBV5-6

CDR3 protein: CASSHAGIRNQPQHF
CDR3 DNA: TGTGCCAGTAGCCATGCCGGGATCCGCAATCAGCCCCAGCATTTT
clone size: NA
J gene: TRBJ1-5
D gene: NA
V gene: TRBV19

CDR3 protein: CASSLSGSGSGANVLIF
CDR3 DNA: TGTGCCAGCAGCTTAAGCGGCAGCGGCTCTGGGGCCAACGTCCTGATTTTC
clone size: many
J gene: TRBJ2-6
D gene: NA
V gene: TRBV7-3

CDR3 protein: CASSLVIGFGELFF
CDR3 DNA: TGCGCCAGCAGCTTGGTTATCGGGTTCGGGGAGCTGTTTTTT
clone size: many
J gene: TRBJ2-2
D gene: NA
V gene: TRBV5-1

CDR3 protein: CASSLGQNNEQYF
CDR3 DNA: TGCGCCAGCAGCTTGGGGCAGAACAACGAGCAGTACTTC
clone size: many
J gene: TRBJ2-7
D gene: NA
V gene: TRBV5-1

CDR3 protein: CASSVALADRAQVGTEAFF
CDR3 DNA: TGTGCCAGCAGCGTAGCGTTGGCCGACAGGGCCCAGGTTGGCACTGAAGCTTTCTTT
clone size: NA
J gene: TRBJ1-1
D gene: TRBD1
V gene: TRBV9

CDR3 protein: CASSGQGGTEAFF
CDR3 DNA: TGCGCCAGCAGCGGACAGGGAGGCACTGAAGCTTTCTTT
clone size: many
J gene: TRBJ1-1
D gene: TRBD1
V gene: TRBV5-1

CDR3 protein: CASSERHRVNQPQHF
CDR3 DNA: TGCGCCAGCAGTGAGCGACACAGGGTCAATCAGCCCCAGCATTTT
clone size: NA
J gene: TRBJ1-5
D gene: NA
V gene: TRBV10-2

CDR3 protein: CASSVGPGGYGYTF
CDR3 DNA: TGTGCCAGCAGCGTAGGCCCAGGGGGCTATGGCTACACCTTC
clone size: NA
J gene: TRBJ1-2
D gene: TRBD1
V gene: TRBV9

CDR3 protein: CASSLGPTGEVDGYTF
CDR3 DNA: TGTGCTAGCAGCTTAGGGCCGACAGGGGAAGTGGATGGCTACACCTTC
clone size: NA
J gene: TRBJ1-2
D gene: TRBD1
V gene: TRBV7-7

CDR3 protein: CATSSRGDTEAFF
CDR3 DNA: TGTGCCACCTCCTCTCGTGGGGACACTGAAGCTTTCTTT
clone size: NA
J gene: TRBJ1-1
D gene: NA
V gene: TRBV2

CDR3 protein: CASRTGGSNQPQHF
CDR3 DNA: TGTGCCAGCAGGACAGGGGGTAGCAATCAGCCCCAGCATTTT
clone size: many
J gene: TRBJ1-5
D gene: TRBD1
V gene: TRBV2